A selection of T cell receptor beta chains follows, all from one sample in a study of blood T cell repertoires in COVID-19. Only in-frame clones appear in the TCRdb table, and some are missing; sequencing was by immunoSEQ multiplex PCR. Among some 150,000 clones listed, around nine tenths were seen once. Sequencing input: peripheral blood. These receptors all come from a man aged 50 to 60 with active or convalescent COVID-19. Both conserved end residues are part of each CDR3. A D gene is named only where the DNA matches it firmly. Rows may omit the clone size; those that give it use once, few, many or a size class.

TRBD1	TRBV19	TRBJ1-5	-	CASSGQAYNQPQHF	TGTGCCAGTAGTGGACAGGCCTACAATCAGCCCCAGCATTTT
-	TRBV7-6	TRBJ2-7	-	CASSRSYEQYF	TGTGCCAGCAGCCGTTCCTACGAGCAGTACTTC
-	TRBV11-2	TRBJ1-6	once	CASSSRPRGNNSPLHF	TGTGCCAGCAGCTCCCGTCCGCGGGGCAATAATTCACCCCTCCACTTT
TRBD1	TRBV11-3	TRBJ2-7	-	CASSPAGTGEYEQYF	TGTGCCAGCAGCCCAGCGGGGACAGGGGAATACGAGCAGTACTTC
TRBD2	TRBV29-1	TRBJ2-3	-	CSVEKVAGASTDTQYF	TGCAGCGTTGAAAAGGTAGCGGGAGCCTCGACAGATACGCAGTATTTT
TRBD2	TRBV3-1/TRBV3-2	TRBJ2-1	-	CASTLSRGSGRRNEQFF	TGTGCCAGCACCCTATCCCGCGGGAGCGGGAGAAGGAATGAGCAGTTCTTC
-	TRBV5-6	TRBJ2-2	-	CASSLDGRWNTGELFF	TGTGCCAGCAGCTTGGATGGCCGATGGAACACCGGGGAGCTGTTTTTT
-	TRBV7-9	TRBJ2-4	-	CASSPRTGQNKNIQYF	TGTGCCAGCAGCCCCCGAACGGGACAAAACAAAAACATTCAGTACTTC
-	TRBV27	TRBJ2-3	-	CASSLRELVTDTQYF	TGTGCCAGCAGTTTACGGGAATTGGTCACAGATACGCAGTATTTT
TRBD2	TRBV27	TRBJ2-3	few	CASSLKTSGTDTQYF	TGTGCCAGCAGTTTAAAGACTAGCGGCACAGATACGCAGTATTTT